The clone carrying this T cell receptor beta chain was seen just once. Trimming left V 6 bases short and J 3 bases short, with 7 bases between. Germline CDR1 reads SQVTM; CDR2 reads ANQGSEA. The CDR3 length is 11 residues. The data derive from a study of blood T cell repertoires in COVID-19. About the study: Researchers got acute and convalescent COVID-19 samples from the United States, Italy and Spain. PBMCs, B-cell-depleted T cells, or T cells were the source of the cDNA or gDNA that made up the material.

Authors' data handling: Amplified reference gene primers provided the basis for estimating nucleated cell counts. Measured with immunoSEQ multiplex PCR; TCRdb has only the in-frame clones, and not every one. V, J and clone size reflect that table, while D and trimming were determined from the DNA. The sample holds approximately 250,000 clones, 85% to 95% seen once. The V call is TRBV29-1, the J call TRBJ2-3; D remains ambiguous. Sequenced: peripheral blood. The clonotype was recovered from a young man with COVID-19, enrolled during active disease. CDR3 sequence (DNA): TGCAGCGTACATTTAACAGATACGCAGTATTTT. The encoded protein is CSVHLTDTQYF.